The 22 T cell receptor beta chains below were found in one sample sequenced in a study of T cells after yellow fever vaccination (dated by TCRdb to the late 2010s). Taken with the paper, the label for treatment or condition translates to: live attenuated yellow fever vaccine strain. The library was generated by 5' RACE. The sequencing machine was an Illumina NovaSeq 6000. TCRdb redid the processing of the public reads, applying fastp at Q25 and MiXCR, and retained in-frame beta chains. CDR3 protein duplicates are merged, each entry listing the most common genes and DNA. The sample profile shows a few hundred thousand distinct CDR3 sequences; approximately 12% of them were found once. Together, the top ten hold 3% to 4% of the sample. The input for sequencing was CD4+ T cells sorted from PBMCs, taken 15 days after the yellow fever booster vaccination. The receptors were sampled from a young man who received the YFV17D yellow fever vaccine.

The V gene is TRBV6-2 or TRBV6-3, the J gene TRBJ1-1; D not resolved. CDR3 length: 13 amino acids. The germline V and J ends were trimmed by 8 bases and 4 bases, with 14 bases remaining between them. CDR1 and CDR2 from the germline V gene are MNHEY and SVGEGT. This CDR3 is CASLGQPSTEAFF. CDR3 DNA sequence: TGTGCCAGCCTCGGGCAGCCGAGCACTGAAGCTTTCTTT.

The chain uses TRBV12-3 or TRBV12-4 and TRBJ1-2, with D unresolved. The CDR3 has 15 amino acids. The germline V and J ends were trimmed by 5 bases and 0 bases, with 13 bases remaining between them. The CDR3 DNA is TGTGCCAGCAGTCTATGGTTTCCTTCTAACTATGGCTACACCTTC. Its protein is CASSLWFPSNYGYTF.

The genes are TRBV2 and TRBJ2-7; no reliable D call. This CDR3 contains 11 residues. Germline CDR1 and CDR2: SNHLY and FYNNEI. The V gene lost 7 bases and the J gene lost 5 bases, with 9 bases spanning the gap. The CDR3 protein is CASTYGDEQYF. In DNA, the CDR3 is TGTGCCAGCACGTATGGAGACGAGCAGTACTTC.

The chain combines TRBV20-1 with TRBJ1-5, with 8 bases identical to TRBD1. CDR1 is DFQATT, CDR2 SNEGSKA, per germline (reference sequence). Trimming cost V 3 bases and J 0 bases; bases outside gene matches: 10. This CDR3 contains 17 residues. CDR3: CSARGIGDRYSNQPQHF. The CDR3 nucleotides are TGCAGTGCTAGGGGAATAGGGGACAGGTATAGCAATCAGCCCCAGCATTTT.

This clonotype was seen at least ten times. The chain is built from TRBV4-3 and TRBJ2-3; no reliable D call. Germline V gene lookup returns CDR1 LGHNA and CDR2 YSLEER. With 0 bases removed from V and 6 bases from J, the gap between germline ends came to 19 bases. This CDR3 region has 17 residues. The CDR3 coding sequence is TGCGCCAGCAGCCAAGATTGGGTGGCTGCCGGATCGGATACGCAGTATTTT. Translation: CASSQDWVAAGSDTQYF.

V is TRBV19 and J is TRBJ2-3, with TRBD1 matching 8 bases. The V segment lost 6 bases and the J segment 3 bases; nucleotides outside the gene matches: 5. Per the germline V gene, CDR1 is LNHDA and CDR2 is SQIVND (reference sequence). CDR3 length: 14 amino acids. The CDR3 nucleotides read TGTGCCAGTAGCATCAGACAGGGGACAGATACGCAGTATTTT. This encodes CASSIRQGTDTQYF.

The chain combines TRBV20-1 with TRBJ2-3, with D tentatively TRBD1 (5 bases). Trimming cost V 3 bases and J 1 base, with 11 bases left between them. Looked up from germline, CDR1 is DFQATT and CDR2 is SNEGSKA (reference sequence). This CDR3 spans 14 amino acids. The CDR3 loop reads CSARSGYGTDTQYF. The CDR3 region has the DNA TGCAGTGCTAGGTCAGGGTACGGCACAGATACGCAGTATTTT.

This clonotype was recorded many times. The chain is built from TRBV20-1 and TRBJ2-5; possibly TRBD1 or TRBD2 for D (5 bases each). This CDR3 spans 15 amino acids. Germline CDR1 DFQATT, CDR2 SNEGSKA (reference sequence). The V end lost 6 bases, the J end lost 2 bases, and 19 bases lay between the germline ends. CDR3 loop: CSARKPGARQETQYF. The DNA for the CDR3 is TGCAGTGCACGCAAACCCGGGGCTCGACAAGAGACCCAGTACTTC.

This clonotype was seen only a few times. The V gene is TRBV27, the J gene TRBJ2-7; 7 bases fit TRBD2. The CDR3 contains 17 residues. Germline V gene sequence: CDR1 MNHEY, CDR2 SMNVEV (reference sequence). The junction had 14 bases not matched to a gene; V was cut back by 5 bases and J by 1 base. CDR3 sequence: CASSPQGGLRGSYEQYV. CDR3 DNA: TGTGCCAGCAGTCCCCAGGGAGGGTTACGGGGTTCCTACGAGCAGTACGTC.

This clonotype was recorded a few times. The V gene is TRBV5-5, the J gene TRBJ2-1; TRBD1 aligns across 8 bases. J was trimmed by 8 bases and V by 2 bases; bases with no gene match: 9. This CDR3 region has 15 residues. Germline-derived CDR1 and CDR2 are SGHKS and YYEKEE (reference sequence). The DNA of the CDR3 is TGTGCCAGCAGCTTCACCGGACAGGGTAGTGATGAGCAGTTCTTC. This encodes CASSFTGQGSDEQFF.

The rearrangement links TRBV6-2 or TRBV6-3 to TRBJ1-3; D uncertain. The CDR3 is made up of 10 amino acids. Trimming shortened V by 9 bases and J by 4 bases, and 4 bases separated the two germline ends. Per germline, CDR1 MNHEY and CDR2 SVGEGT. The CDR3 protein is CASGGNTIYF. CDR3 nucleotide sequence: TGTGCCAGTGGAGGAAACACCATATATTTT.

The rearrangement joins TRBV20-1 to TRBJ1-2, with 7 bases fitting TRBD1. CDR3 length: 13 amino acids. CDR1 and CDR2 from the germline V gene are DFQATT and SNEGSKA (reference sequence). V gave up 4 bases and J gave up 4 bases; unmatched junction bases: 6. The CDR3 loop is CSATKGAGYGYTF. The CDR3 nucleotides read TGCAGTGCTACTAAGGGGGCGGGCTATGGCTACACCTTC.

The chain employs TRBV7-9 and TRBJ2-1, with 9 bases identical to TRBD2. The germline V gene has CDR1 SEHNR and CDR2 FQNEAQ (reference sequence). There are 14 residues in the CDR3. The ends lost 1 base at V and 12 bases at J; junction bases unmatched: 7. The DNA of the CDR3 is TGTGCCAGCAGCTTAGTGGCGGGGGGGCTTCGGCAGTTCTTC. This gives the protein CASSLVAGGLRQFF.

This clonotype was observed many times. This chain connects TRBV4-3 to TRBJ2-7, with TRBD1 matching 7 bases. Germline CDR1 and CDR2: LGHNA and YSLEER. The CDR3 sequence is 15 residues long. With V trimmed by 5 bases and J by 2 bases, 9 bases remained unmatched. This chain's CDR3 is CASSVGVTGAYEQYF. The CDR3 nucleotides read TGCGCCAGCAGCGTAGGGGTTACAGGGGCCTACGAGCAGTACTTC.

V gene TRBV30 combines with J gene TRBJ2-1; D is unresolved. The germline CDR1 and CDR2 sequences are GTSNPN and SVGIG (reference sequence). Deletions cut 6 bases from V and 0 bases from J, with 12 bases between. This CDR3 has 14 residues. The CDR3 nucleotides are TGTGCCTGCCCCCGGGCTAACTCCTACAATGAGCAGTTCTTC. Translating gives CACPRANSYNEQFF. The variable domain in full, completed from reference TRBV30 and TRBJ2-1, reads SQTIHQWPATLVQPVGSPLSLECTVEGTSNPNLYWYRQAAGRGLQLLFYSVGIGQISSEVPQNLSASRPQDRQFILSSKKLLLSDSGFYLCACPRANSYNEQFFGPGTRLTVL.

This clonotype was recorded a few times. The chain couples TRBV12-3 or TRBV12-4 to TRBJ1-1, with unresolved D. The ends were cut back, 0 bases at V and 2 bases at J, with 10 bases in the middle. The CDR3 is 15 residues long. This CDR3 is CASSLATGVNTEAFF. DNA for the CDR3: TGTGCCAGCAGTTTAGCCACGGGAGTTAACACTGAAGCTTTCTTT.

This clonotype was seen ten or more times. The genes are TRBV5-1 and TRBJ2-1; maybe TRBD1 (7 bases). V shed 4 bases and J shed 4 bases, with 15 bases lying between them. Germline values: CDR1 SGHRS, CDR2 YFSETQ. CDR3 length: 15 amino acids. This CDR3 reads CASSPQGGQYNEQFF. The CDR3 DNA reads as TGCGCCAGCAGCCCCCAGGGGGGTCAGTACAATGAGCAGTTCTTC.

This clonotype has ten or more counts. The V gene is TRBV5-6, the J gene TRBJ2-3, with D unresolved. Germline loops: CDR1 SGHDT, CDR2 YYEEEE. The CDR3 sequence is 11 residues long. Trimming shortened V by 0 bases and J by 7 bases, and 3 bases separated the two germline ends. In nucleotides, the CDR3 is TGTGCCAGCAGCTTGGGCTATACGCAGTATTTT. It yields the protein CASSLGYTQYF.

This clonotype was detected a few times. The V call is TRBV6-2 or TRBV6-3, the J call TRBJ2-2, with 7 bases that match TRBD1. This CDR3 spans 14 amino acids. The J segment lost 3 bases and the V segment lost 5 bases, leaving 3 bases of the junction unmatched. CDR1 MNHEY and CDR2 SVGEGT come from the germline V gene. CDR3 DNA: TGTGCCAGCAGTCCGGGACAGCACACCGGGGAGCTGTTTTTT. The encoded protein is CASSPGQHTGELFF.

V gene TRBV7-2 combines with J gene TRBJ1-2, with D maybe TRBD1 (6 bases). Germline CDR1 SGHTA, CDR2 FQGNSA. The CDR3 runs to 15 residues. Trimming took 2 bases from V and 2 from J, leaving 12 bases between them. CDR3 amino acids: CASSLIGQLNYGYTF. In DNA form, the CDR3 reads TGTGCCAGCAGCTTAATCGGACAGCTGAACTATGGCTACACCTTC.

In its sample, this clonotype was seen a few times. The J gene is TRBJ2-1, the V gene TRBV6-2 or TRBV6-3; no firm D call. Trimming pared 5 bases from V and 9 bases from J, leaving 14 bases between. Per germline, CDR1 MNHEY and CDR2 SVGEGT. This CDR3 has 13 residues. The CDR3 nucleotides read TGTGCCAGCAGTCCAAGACCCCTGAGTGAGCAGTTCTTC. This encodes CASSPRPLSEQFF.

V and J are TRBV4-1 and TRBJ2-1; weak D call: TRBD1 (6 bases). Germline assignment: CDR1 MGHRA and CDR2 YSYEKL. The CDR3 consists of 15 residues. V dropped 4 bases and J dropped 9 bases, with 19 bases sitting between them. The CDR3 DNA sequence: TGCGCCAGCAGCCCTCGGACAGTTGGCCGCGGTGAGCAGTTCTTC. This sequence encodes CASSPRTVGRGEQFF.